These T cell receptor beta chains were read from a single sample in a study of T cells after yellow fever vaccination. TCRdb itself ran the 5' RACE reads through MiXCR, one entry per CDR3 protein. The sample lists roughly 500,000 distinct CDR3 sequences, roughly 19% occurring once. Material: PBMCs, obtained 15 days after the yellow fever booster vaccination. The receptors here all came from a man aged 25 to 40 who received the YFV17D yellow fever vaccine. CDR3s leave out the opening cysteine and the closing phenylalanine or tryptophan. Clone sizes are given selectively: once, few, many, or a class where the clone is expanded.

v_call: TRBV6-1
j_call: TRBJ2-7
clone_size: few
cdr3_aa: ASRPVGGSSYEQY

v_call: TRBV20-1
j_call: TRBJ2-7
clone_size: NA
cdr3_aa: SAPGLRPYEQY

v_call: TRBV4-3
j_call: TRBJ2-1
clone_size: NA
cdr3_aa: ASSQSHGGAYNEQF

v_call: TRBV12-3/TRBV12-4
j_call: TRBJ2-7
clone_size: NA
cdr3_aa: ASSLASLGEQY

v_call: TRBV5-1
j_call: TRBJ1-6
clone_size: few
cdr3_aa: ASSRKGTGNSPLH

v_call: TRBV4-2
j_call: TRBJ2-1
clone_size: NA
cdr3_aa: ASSHLGVEFEQF

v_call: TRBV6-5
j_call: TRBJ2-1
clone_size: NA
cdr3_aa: ASSPSYGEQF

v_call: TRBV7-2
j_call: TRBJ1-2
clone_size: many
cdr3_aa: ASSYDRNFNYGYT

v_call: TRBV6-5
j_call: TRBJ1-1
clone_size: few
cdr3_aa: ASSTDRGVSWTEAF

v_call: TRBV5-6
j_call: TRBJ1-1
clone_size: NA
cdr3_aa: ASSLARRGMNTEAF

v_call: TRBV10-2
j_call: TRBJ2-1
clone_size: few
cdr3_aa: ASTGLAWGFYNEQF

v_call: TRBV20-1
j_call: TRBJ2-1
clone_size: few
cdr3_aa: SARTSGVNEQF

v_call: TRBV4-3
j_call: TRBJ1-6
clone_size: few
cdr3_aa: ASSQKENSPLH

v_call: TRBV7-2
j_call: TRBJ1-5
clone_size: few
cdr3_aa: ASSLQGFSNQPQH

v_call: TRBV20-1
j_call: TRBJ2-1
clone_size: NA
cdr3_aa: SARGLGLAGVHEQF

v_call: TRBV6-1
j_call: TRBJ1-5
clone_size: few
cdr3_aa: ASSGRGTHSGSNQPQH

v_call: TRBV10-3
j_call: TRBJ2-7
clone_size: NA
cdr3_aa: AISEWIAGDPGEQY

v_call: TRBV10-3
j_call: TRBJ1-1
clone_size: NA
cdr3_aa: AIRENTEAF

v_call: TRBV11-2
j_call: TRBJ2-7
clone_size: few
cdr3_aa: ASSLGVGWSYEQY

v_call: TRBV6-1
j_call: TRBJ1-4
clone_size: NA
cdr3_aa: ASSPGGPHEKLF

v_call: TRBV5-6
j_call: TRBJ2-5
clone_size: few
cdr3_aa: ASSLDAQLWETQY

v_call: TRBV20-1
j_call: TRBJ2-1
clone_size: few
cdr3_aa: SARGGAYNEQF

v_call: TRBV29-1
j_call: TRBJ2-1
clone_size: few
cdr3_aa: SVGKTSGRVNEQF

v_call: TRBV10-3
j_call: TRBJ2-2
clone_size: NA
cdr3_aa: AISARTAADTGELF

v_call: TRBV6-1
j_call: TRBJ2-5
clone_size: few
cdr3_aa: ASSEGRLDTETQY

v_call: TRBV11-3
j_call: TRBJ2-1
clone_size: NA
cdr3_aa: ASSLGGLAGARGEQF

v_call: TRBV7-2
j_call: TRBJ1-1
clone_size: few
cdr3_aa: ASSPGHLMNTEAF

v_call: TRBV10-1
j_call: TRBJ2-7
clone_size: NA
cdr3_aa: ASTPLRYDEQY

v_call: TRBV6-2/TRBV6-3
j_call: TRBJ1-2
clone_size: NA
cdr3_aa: ASSSGLLGYT